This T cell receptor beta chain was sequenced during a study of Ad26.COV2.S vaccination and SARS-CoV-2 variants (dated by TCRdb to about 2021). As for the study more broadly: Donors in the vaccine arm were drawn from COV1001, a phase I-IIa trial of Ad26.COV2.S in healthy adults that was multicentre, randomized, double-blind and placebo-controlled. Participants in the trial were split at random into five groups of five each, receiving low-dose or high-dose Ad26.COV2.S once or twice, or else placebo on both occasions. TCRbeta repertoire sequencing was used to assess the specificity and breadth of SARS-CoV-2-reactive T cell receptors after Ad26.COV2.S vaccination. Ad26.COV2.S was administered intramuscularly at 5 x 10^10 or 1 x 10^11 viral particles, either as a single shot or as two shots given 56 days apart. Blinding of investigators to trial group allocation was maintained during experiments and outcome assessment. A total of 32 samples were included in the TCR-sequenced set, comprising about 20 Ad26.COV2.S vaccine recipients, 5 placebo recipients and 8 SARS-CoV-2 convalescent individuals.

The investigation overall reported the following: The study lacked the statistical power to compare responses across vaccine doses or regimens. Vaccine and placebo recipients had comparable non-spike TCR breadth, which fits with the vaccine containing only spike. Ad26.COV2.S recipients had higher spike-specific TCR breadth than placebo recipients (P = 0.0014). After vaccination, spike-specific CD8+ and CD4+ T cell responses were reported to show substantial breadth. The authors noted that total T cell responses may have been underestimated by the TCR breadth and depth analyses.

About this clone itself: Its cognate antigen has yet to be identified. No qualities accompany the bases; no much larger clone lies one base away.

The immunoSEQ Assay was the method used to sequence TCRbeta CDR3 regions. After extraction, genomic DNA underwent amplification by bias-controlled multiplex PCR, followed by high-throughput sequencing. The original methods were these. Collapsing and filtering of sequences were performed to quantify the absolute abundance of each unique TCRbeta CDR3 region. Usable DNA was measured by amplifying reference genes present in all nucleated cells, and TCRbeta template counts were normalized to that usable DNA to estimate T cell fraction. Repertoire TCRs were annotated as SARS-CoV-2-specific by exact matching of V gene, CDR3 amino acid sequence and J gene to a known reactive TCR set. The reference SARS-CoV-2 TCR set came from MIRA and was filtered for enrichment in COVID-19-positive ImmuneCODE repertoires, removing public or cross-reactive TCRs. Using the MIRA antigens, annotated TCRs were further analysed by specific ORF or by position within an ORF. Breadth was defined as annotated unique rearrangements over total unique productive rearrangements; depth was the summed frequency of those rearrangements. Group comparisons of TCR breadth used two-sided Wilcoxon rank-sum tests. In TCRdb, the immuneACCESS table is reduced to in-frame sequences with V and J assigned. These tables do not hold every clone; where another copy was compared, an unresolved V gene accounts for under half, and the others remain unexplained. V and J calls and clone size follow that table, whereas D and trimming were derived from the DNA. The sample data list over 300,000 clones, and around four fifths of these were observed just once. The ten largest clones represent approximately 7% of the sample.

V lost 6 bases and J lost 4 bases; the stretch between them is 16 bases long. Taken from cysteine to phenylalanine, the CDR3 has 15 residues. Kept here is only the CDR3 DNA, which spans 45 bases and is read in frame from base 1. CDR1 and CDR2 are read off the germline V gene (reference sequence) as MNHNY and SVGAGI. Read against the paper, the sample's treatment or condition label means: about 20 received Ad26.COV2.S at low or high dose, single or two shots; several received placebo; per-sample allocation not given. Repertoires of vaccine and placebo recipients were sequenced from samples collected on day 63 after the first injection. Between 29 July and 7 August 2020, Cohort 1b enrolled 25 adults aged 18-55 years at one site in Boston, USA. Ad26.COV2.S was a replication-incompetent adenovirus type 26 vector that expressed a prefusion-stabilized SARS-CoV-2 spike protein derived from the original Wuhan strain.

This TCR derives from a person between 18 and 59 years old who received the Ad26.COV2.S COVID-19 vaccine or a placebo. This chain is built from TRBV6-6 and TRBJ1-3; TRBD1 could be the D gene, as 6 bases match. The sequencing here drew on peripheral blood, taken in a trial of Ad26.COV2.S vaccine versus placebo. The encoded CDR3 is CASRHDRWSGNTIYF. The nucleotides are TGTGCCAGCAGGCACGACAGGTGGTCGGGAAACACCATATATTTT.